This T cell receptor beta chain was identified in a study of blood T cell repertoires in COVID-19. Looking at the study overall: Some COVID-19 samples were acute and others convalescent; all came from the United States, Italy and Spain.

Trimming stripped 0 bases from V and 0 bases from J, with 16 bases between. CDR3 length equals 17 residues. Germline lookup yields CDR1 SGHRS and CDR2 YFSETQ. Sequencing was performed with immunoSEQ multiplex PCR; in TCRdb, only in-frame clones are kept and a portion is missing. The sample has approximately 69,000 clones, approximately 87% seen once. The sequencing input was peripheral blood. The chain couples TRBV5-1 to TRBJ2-7; maybe TRBD1 (6 bases). This TCR came from a woman aged 80 or over with acute or convalescent COVID-19. The CDR3 region is CASSLGSTGPSSYEQYF. DNA for the CDR3: TGCGCCAGCAGCTTGGGATCGACAGGCCCTAGCTCCTACGAGCAGTACTTC.